This T cell receptor beta chain was recovered during a study of shared clonotypes between healthy human individuals. For the study at large: Sampling drew on donors who were two women and a few men aged 18 to 49. A donor's plate count was three for CD4 naive and three for CD4 memory; CD8 naive had two and CD8 memory one.

The CDR3 contains 15 residues. Trimming cost V 1 base and J 5 bases; bases outside gene matches: 6. The germline CDR1 and CDR2 sequences are SGHAT and FQNNGV. Profiled with immunoSEQ multiplex PCR; TCRdb holds only in-frame clones, not every one. Of about 2.2 million clones in the sample, roughly 93% are singletons; the top ten hold about 1.7%. In the naive CD8 group, cells lacked CD45RO and were positively selected for CCR7, so terminally differentiated effector memory CD45RA+ cells were left out. The rearrangement uses TRBV11-2 and TRBJ2-5, with 8 bases fitting TRBD1. The clonotype was recovered from a young man in good health. Some clones in this sample may be carry-over from other donors' samples. Sequences were obtained from naive CD8+ T cells from PBMCs. For the CDR3, the DNA is TGTGCCAGCAGCTTAGCGGGACAGGAGGGGGAGACCCAGTACTTC. This codes for CASSLAGQEGETQYF. Full variable domain (rest looked up from reference TRBV11-2 and TRBJ2-5): EAGVAQSPRYKIIEKRQSVAFWCNPISGHATLYWYQQILGQGPKLLIQFQNNGVVDDSQLPKDRFSAERLKGVDSTLKIQPAKLEDSAVYLCASSLAGQEGETQYFGPGTRLLVL.